Each of the 18 T cell receptor beta chains below was sequenced from the same sample in a study of T cells in narcolepsy. Assay used: immunoSEQ multiplex PCR; TCRdb lists only in-frame clones, some missing. The sample lists thousands of clones, roughly 60% occurring once. Input material: CD45RA- memory CD8+ T cells from PBMCs. These receptors were obtained from a human donor with narcolepsy.

The V gene is TRBV15, the J gene TRBJ1-2; no firm D call. Germline V CDR1 and CDR2: LNHNV, YYDKDF (reference sequence). Trimming shortened V by 3 bases and J by 12 bases, and 20 bases separated the two germline ends. This CDR3 contains 14 residues. The CDR3 sequence: CATSSPDRERYHTF. In DNA, the CDR3 is TGTGCCACCAGCAGTCCAGACCGGGAGCGCTACCACACCTTC.

This chain connects TRBV21-1 to TRBJ2-2. TRBV21-1 is a pseudogene locus. This CDR3 comprises 9 residues. Written as DNA, the CDR3 is TGTGCCAGCCCCGGGGAGCTGTTTTTT. This translates into CASPGELFF.

The chain is built from TRBV4-3 and TRBJ1-6, with D unresolved. The V and J ends lost 0 bases and 4 bases respectively, with 10 bases between them. This CDR3 has 16 residues. Germline-derived CDR1 and CDR2 are LGHNA and YSLEER. The CDR3 nucleotides are TGCGCCAGCAGCCAAGACGGGTACGATTATAATTCACCCCTCCACTTT. Its protein is CASSQDGYDYNSPLHF.

Points on this clone: At one end, the junction sequence differs from germline, possibly due to a read error. The gene calls are TRBV5-1 and TRBJ2-4; no firm D call. Germline V gene data show CDR1 as SGHRS and CDR2 as YFSETQ. This CDR3 is 11 amino acids long. The CDR3 region is CASSSANIQYF. CDR3 DNA sequence: TGTGCCAGCAGCTCCGCAAACATTCAGTACTTC.

This chain links TRBV10-3 with TRBJ2-7; the match to TRBD2 covers 10 bases. J gave up 3 bases and V 2 bases, and 4 bases lay outside the gene matches. This CDR3 comprises 15 residues. Germline assignment: CDR1 ENHRY and CDR2 SYGVKD. This CDR3 reads CAISEVLAGVYEQYF. In nucleotides, the CDR3 is TGTGCCATCAGTGAGGTCCTAGCGGGGGTCTACGAGCAGTACTTC.

The rearrangement links TRBV11-3 to TRBJ1-1, with a possible D match to TRBD1 (5 bases). CDR1 is SGHNT and CDR2 is YENEEA in the germline V gene. This CDR3 is built from 11 residues. Deletions cut 5 bases from V and 12 bases from J, with 13 bases between. The CDR3 sequence is CASSMGRQTFF. Here the CDR3 DNA reads TGTGCCAGCAGCATGGGGAGACAGACTTTCTTT.

In its sample, this clone ranks as large. The chain joins TRBV7-6 to TRBJ2-7, with D perhaps matching TRBD1 (6 bases). Trimming shortened V by 1 base and J by 2 bases, and 12 bases separated the two germline ends. Germline V lookup: CDR1 SGHVS, CDR2 FNYEAQ. The CDR3 totals 15 residues. The CDR3 loop reads CASSLGQERAYEQYF. The CDR3 DNA is TGTGCCAGCAGCTTAGGACAGGAAAGAGCCTACGAGCAGTACTTC.

The rearrangement uses TRBV27 and TRBJ2-3; the D gene is possibly TRBD2 (5 bases). Germline CDR1 is MNHEY and CDR2 is SMNVEV (reference sequence). The CDR3 spans 16 residues. The V end lost 4 bases, the J end lost 4 bases, and 18 bases lay between the germline ends. This CDR3 reads CASSYSSGWGADTQYF. DNA for the CDR3: TGTGCCAGCAGTTACTCGAGTGGGTGGGGAGCAGATACGCAGTATTTT.

The chain is built from TRBV7-2 and TRBJ1-6; D gene ambiguous. Trimming took off 3 bases at V and 7 bases at J, with 16 bases between the two ends. CDR1 and CDR2 from the germline V gene are SGHTA and FQGNSA. The CDR3 spans 16 residues. CDR3 amino acids: CASSLGGTGRNSPLHF. CDR3 DNA: TGTGCCAGCAGCTTGGGCGGAACCGGGAGGAATTCACCCCTCCACTTT.

V and J are TRBV6-1 and TRBJ2-3; weak D call: TRBD2 (5 bases). The CDR3 contains 13 residues. V was pared by 1 base and J by 4 bases, with 6 bases between. Germline-derived CDR1 and CDR2 are MNHNS and SASEGT. DNA for the CDR3: TGTGCCAGCAGTGAAGTGAGGGCAGATACGCAGTATTTT. It encodes CASSEVRADTQYF.

The chain carries TRBV9 and TRBJ1-1; TRBD1 matches at 9 bases. The CDR3 has 17 amino acids. Germline V CDR1 and CDR2: SGDLS, YYNGEE. After removal of 2 bases from V and 3 bases from J, the junction contained 11 bases not matched to a gene. The CDR3 DNA is TGTGCCAGCAGCGTTAGGGACAGGGTCGCGGAGGACACTGAAGCTTTCTTT. Translation: CASSVRDRVAEDTEAFF.

The chain couples TRBV4-1 to TRBJ1-3; D is undetermined. The germline V gene encodes CDR1 MGHRA and CDR2 YSYEKL. The CDR3 has 18 amino acids. V was pared by 0 bases and J by 8 bases, with 23 bases between. This chain's CDR3 is CASSQEVKGSTARDTIYF. The CDR3 DNA sequence: TGCGCCAGCAGCCAAGAGGTGAAAGGGAGTACGGCCAGAGACACCATATATTTT.

This chain links TRBV2 with TRBJ2-7; TRBD2 is a possible D gene (6 bases). From germline, CDR1 is SNHLY and CDR2 FYNNEI. This CDR3 is 15 amino acids long. V lost 6 bases and J 0 bases, leaving 15 bases between the germline ends. This CDR3 is CASRGGAGSSYEQYF. CDR3 in DNA: TGTGCCAGCAGAGGAGGGGCAGGGAGCTCCTACGAGCAGTACTTC. Variable domain in full (rest from reference TRBV2 and TRBJ2-7): EPEVTQTPSHQVTQMGQEVILRCVPISNHLYFYWYRQILGQKVEFLVSFYNNEISEKSEIFDDQFSVERPDGSNFTLKIRSTKLEDSAMYFCASRGGAGSSYEQYFGPGTRLTVT.

The V call is TRBV6-4, the J call TRBJ2-3; no definite D call. The CDR3 totals 13 residues. The V end lost 2 bases, the J end lost 2 bases, and 5 bases lay between the germline ends. The germline V gene encodes CDR1 MRHNA and CDR2 SNTAGT. The CDR3 DNA is TGTGCCAGCAGTGACAGGGCCACAGATACGCAGTATTTT. Its translation is CASSDRATDTQYF.

The table lists this clone with a few counts. The V call is TRBV4-1, the J call TRBJ2-2; a weak D match, TRBD2 (7 bases). V was clipped by 4 bases and J by 4 bases, with 16 bases between them. Germline lookup yields CDR1 MGHRA and CDR2 YSYEKL. The CDR3 sequence is 16 residues long. CDR3 loop: CASSLRGAQFTGELFF. CDR3 nucleotides: TGCGCCAGCAGCCTCCGGGGGGCGCAATTCACCGGGGAGCTGTTTTTT.

The chain recombines TRBV6-4 with TRBJ2-6, with no clear D. The length of the CDR3 is 18 residues. V was cut by 2 bases and J by 0 bases, with 14 bases left in between. Per the germline V gene, CDR1 is MRHNA and CDR2 is SNTAGT. The CDR3 region has the DNA TGTGCCAGCAGTGACCAGCCAGCAAGCTCCTCTGGGGCCAACGTCCTGACTTTC. Protein sequence: CASSDQPASSSGANVLTF.

V gene TRBV27 combines with J gene TRBJ2-6; the D is unclear. Germline-derived CDR1 and CDR2 are MNHEY and SMNVEV (reference sequence). Between the trimmed V and J ends, which lost 5 bases and 1 base, there was a span of 9 bases. This CDR3 has 15 amino acids. The CDR3 loop reads CASSIIASGANVLTF. The CDR3 nucleotides are TGTGCCAGCAGTATTATTGCGTCTGGGGCCAACGTCCTGACTTTC.

Details on this clone: Other DNA sequences of this sample code for an identical CDR3. This chain uses TRBV7-3 with TRBJ2-3; possible D gene TRBD1, 6 bases. The V end was cut by 0 bases, the J end by 3 bases, with 10 bases between. Germline V CDR1 and CDR2: SGHTA, FQGTGA. This CDR3 is 15 amino acids long. The DNA for the CDR3 is TGTGCCAGCAGCTTAACGTCAGGGGAGACAGATACGCAGTATTTT. Amino acids: CASSLTSGETDTQYF.